The 19 T cell receptor beta chains given below trace back to one sample, sequenced in a study of identifying expanded T cells in peripheral blood. The data were produced by immunoSEQ multiplex PCR, yet TCRdb's version contains in-frame clones alone and is incomplete. This sample has roughly 100,000 clones, with about 87% found just once. Source material: blood. Receptors originate from a person aged 18 to 70 in good health.

The gene calls are TRBV5-4 and TRBJ1-5; possible D gene TRBD1, 5 bases. CDR1 and CDR2 (germline): SGHNT, YYREEE (reference sequence). The CDR3 length is 16 residues. Deletions cut 3 bases from V and 9 bases from J, with 22 bases between. The CDR3 DNA reads TGTGCCAGCAGCTGCCCCGACAGCGTCTCCCGACGGCCCCAGCATTTT. This gives the protein CASSCPDSVSRRPQHF.

This clone was recorded a few times. The V call is TRBV5-1, the J call TRBJ2-5; 8 bases are shared with TRBD1. Trimming cost V 4 bases and J 6 bases; bases outside gene matches: 8. Germline lookup yields CDR1 SGHRS and CDR2 YFSETQ. This CDR3 contains 14 residues. This CDR3 reads CASSISSGGQTQYF. Written as DNA, the CDR3 is TGCGCCAGCAGCATTAGTTCAGGGGGCCAGACCCAGTACTTC. The full variable domain, completed using reference TRBV5-1 and TRBJ2-5, is KAGVTQTPRYLIKTRGQQVTLSCSPISGHRSVSWYQQTPGQGLQFLFEYFSETQRNKGNFPGRFSGRQFSNSRSEMNVSTLELGDSALYLCASSISSGGQTQYFGPGTRLLVL.

This clone was detected once. As DNA, the CDR3 is TGCGCCAGCAGCCAGGGGACTAGCGGGGGGGCCGGGGAGCTGTTTTTT. It is translated as CASSQGTSGGAGELFF. This chain joins TRBV4-3 and TRBJ2-2, with TRBD2 matching over 16 bases. CDR3 length equals 16 residues. Per germline, CDR1 LGHNA and CDR2 YSLEER. The J segment lost 6 bases and the V segment lost 3 bases, leaving 1 base of the junction unmatched.

The chain carries TRBV18 and TRBJ1-3; no firm D call. The CDR3 extends over 16 amino acids. Per germline, CDR1 KGHSH and CDR2 LQKENI. Deletions cut 6 bases from V and 1 base from J, with 16 bases between. The CDR3 nucleotides read TGTGCCAGCTCCCCGACGGGAGGTCGGTCTGGAAACACCATATATTTT. Encoded protein: CASSPTGGRSGNTIYF.

This chain connects TRBV6-5 to TRBJ2-7, with 8 bases matching TRBD2. The V gene end was trimmed by 4 bases and the J gene end by 3 bases; junction bases not matched to a gene: 2. The germline gives CDR1 MNHEY, CDR2 SVGAGI. This CDR3 region has 13 residues. The CDR3 spells CASSFSGNYEQYF. CDR3 nucleotide sequence: TGTGCCAGCAGTTTTAGCGGGAACTACGAGCAGTACTTC.

This clone was counted a single time. V is TRBV14 and J is TRBJ2-5; TRBD1 matches 8 bases. CDR3 length: 14 residues. V shed 4 bases and J 5 bases; nucleotides not matched to a gene: 6. From germline, CDR1 is SGHDN and CDR2 FVKESK. DNA for the CDR3: TGTGCCAGCAGCCGTCCAGGGGGCTGGGAGACCCAGTACTTC. Its translation is CASSRPGGWETQYF.

J is TRBJ2-7 and V is TRBV7-2; D might be TRBD2 (6 bases). This CDR3 is 14 amino acids long. Germline V CDR1 and CDR2: SGHTA, FQGNSA. V was clipped by 2 bases and J by 3 bases, with 11 bases between them. CDR3 coding DNA: TGTGCCAGCAGCTTATGGCAGGGAGGCTACGAGCAGTACTTC. Its translation is CASSLWQGGYEQYF.

The chain has TRBV5-7 and TRBJ2-7; weak D call: TRBD2 (6 bases). TRBV5-7 is known as an ORF, though its function is uncertain. The CDR3 spans 18 residues. V gave up 0 bases and J gave up 5 bases, with 24 bases separating them. CDR3 DNA sequence: TGTGCCAGCAGCTTGGCCTCGGGTTGCGGGGCCCAGGGTCACGAGCAGTACTTC. Translated: CASSLASGCGAQGHEQYF.

V gene TRBV29-1 combines with J gene TRBJ1-1; the D is unclear. Looked up from germline, CDR1 is SQVTM and CDR2 is ANQGSEA. V was pared by 0 bases and J by 5 bases, with 16 bases between. The CDR3 runs to 15 residues. The CDR3 DNA sequence: TGCAGCGTTGAAGATCCTCTGGGCGAGAGGACTGAAGCTTTCTTT. It is translated as CSVEDPLGERTEAFF.

J is TRBJ1-1 and V is TRBV7-2; TRBD1 is a possible D gene (6 bases). CDR3 length: 15 residues. Trimming pared 5 bases from V and 0 bases from J, leaving 13 bases between. Germline values: CDR1 SGHTA, CDR2 FQGNSA. The CDR3 region is CASSARRGMNTEAFF. The CDR3, as DNA: TGTGCCAGCAGCGCACGCAGGGGTATGAACACTGAAGCTTTCTTT.

The chain carries TRBV5-4 and TRBJ2-1; 10 bases align to TRBD2. Germline CDR1 is SGHNT and CDR2 is YYREEE (reference sequence). With 3 bases clipped from V and 6 bases from J, the junction kept 6 bases outside the gene matches. This CDR3 comprises 15 residues. The CDR3 nucleotides are TGTGCCAGCAGCTGGGAAGCGGGAGGGGGCAATGAGCAGTTCTTC. Its translation is CASSWEAGGGNEQFF.

The chain recombines TRBV7-3 with TRBJ2-2; no clear D. The germline gives CDR1 SGHTA, CDR2 FQGTGA. This CDR3 is built from 12 residues. V lost 2 bases to trimming and J lost 6 bases, with 4 bases between them. The CDR3, as DNA: TGTGCCAGCAGCTTACTTTCCGGGGAGCTGTTTTTT. Protein product: CASSLLSGELFF.

The rearrangement links TRBV6-1 to TRBJ2-4; D gene uncertain. V was shortened by 8 bases and J by 2 bases, with 10 bases between the two germline ends. Germline V gives CDR1 MNHNS, CDR2 SASEGT. CDR3 length equals 13 residues. CDR3 in amino acids: CASFSQPKNIQYF. The CDR3 bases are TGTGCCAGCTTTTCCCAGCCCAAAAACATTCAGTACTTC.

This clone was seen just once. This chain connects TRBV9 to TRBJ2-1; D perhaps matches TRBD1 (5 bases). CDR3 size: 13 residues. Trimming took off 0 bases at V and 6 bases at J, with 7 bases between the two ends. Germline V gene sequence: CDR1 SGDLS, CDR2 YYNGEE. The CDR3 region has the DNA TGTGCCAGCAGCGTAGGACAGTTCAATGAGCAGTTCTTC. Translating gives CASSVGQFNEQFF.

The rearrangement links TRBV9 to TRBJ1-3, with D hard to call. Germline values: CDR1 SGDLS, CDR2 YYNGEE. CDR3 length: 16 amino acids. V shed 0 bases and J shed 0 bases, with 10 bases lying between them. DNA for the CDR3: TGTGCCAGCAGCGTAGAGGCGGGAGTCTCTGGAAACACCATATATTTT. This encodes CASSVEAGVSGNTIYF.

This clone appeared a few times. This chain connects TRBV7-9 to TRBJ1-4; no firm D call. This CDR3 has 13 amino acids. Germline CDR1 and CDR2: SEHNR and FQNEAQ (reference sequence). The V end lost 3 bases, the J end lost 4 bases, and 6 bases lay between the germline ends. The CDR3 DNA reads TGTGCCAGCAGCTTTGTCAGTAATGAAAAACTGTTTTTT. Protein: CASSFVSNEKLFF.

This clone occurred a few times. This chain uses TRBV28 with TRBJ2-2; 7 nucleotides agree with TRBD1. Germline CDR1 reads MDHEN; CDR2 reads SYDVKM. The CDR3 is 14 amino acids. V lost 3 bases to trimming and J lost 6 bases; unmatched junction nucleotides: 4. The CDR3 protein is CASSFTGEPGELFF. The DNA for the CDR3 is TGTGCCAGCAGTTTTACAGGGGAACCCGGGGAGCTGTTTTTT.

V and J are TRBV5-4 and TRBJ2-1; 12 nucleotides agree with TRBD2. Germline trimming cut 4 bases from V and 2 bases from J; bases unmatched to any gene: 4. The CDR3 loop spans 16 amino acids. Germline V gene sequence: CDR1 SGHNT, CDR2 YYREEE (reference sequence). The CDR3 coding sequence is TGTGCCAGCAGCATTTCTAGCGGGGGGGCCTACAATGAGCAGTTCTTC. It is translated as CASSISSGGAYNEQFF. Variable domain in full (rest from reference TRBV5-4 and TRBJ2-1): ETGVTQSPTHLIKTRGQQVTLRCSSQSGHNTVSWYQQALGQGPQFIFQYYREEENGRGNFPPRFSGLQFPNYSSELNVNALELDDSALYLCASSISSGGAYNEQFFGPGTRLTVL.

The chain has TRBV6-5 and TRBJ2-7; no clear D gene. Trimming shortened V by 1 base and J by 4 bases, and 8 bases separated the two germline ends. The CDR3 spans 13 residues. Germline CDR1 and CDR2: MNHEY and SVGAGI. As DNA, the CDR3 is TGTGCCAGCAGTTACTATCTGACTTACGAGCAGTACTTC. This codes for CASSYYLTYEQYF.